This is a list of T cell receptor beta chains from one sample in a study of blood T cells in healthy people across ages. Each CDR3 protein gets one entry after TCRdb re-called the 5' RACE reads with MiXCR. The sample lists 1,300,000 or so distinct CDR3 sequences, approximately 63% seen once, with over 6.5% in the top ten. Material for sequencing was blood. Source of these receptors: a young man in good health. The CDR3 runs from the conserved cysteine through the conserved F or W. The D gene is left open where the match is weak. Clone size, where shown, is once, few, many, or a class for clones that have expanded.

D: .; size: .; J: TRBJ1-2; V: TRBV28; DNA: TGTGCCAGCAGTTTAGGTTCCTTGGGGACCTATGGCTACACCTTC; CDR3: CASSLGSLGTYGYTF
D: TRBD2; size: .; J: TRBJ2-1; V: TRBV5-1; DNA: TGCGCCAGCAGCTACTTGACTAGCGGGAGATATGAGCAGTTCTTC; CDR3: CASSYLTSGRYEQFF
D: .; size: .; J: TRBJ2-5; V: TRBV20-1; DNA: TGCAGGGTTGGGGGAGACGAGGAGACCCAGTACTTC; CDR3: CRVGGDEETQYF
D: .; size: .; J: TRBJ1-2; V: TRBV29-1; DNA: TGCAGCGTTGAAGACCTTGATGGCTCGCGGTACACCTTC; CDR3: CSVEDLDGSRYTF
D: .; size: .; J: TRBJ2-7; V: TRBV7-9; DNA: TGTGCCAGCAGCTTTGGTTGGACTGACGGGTACGAGCAGTACTTC; CDR3: CASSFGWTDGYEQYF
D: .; size: few; J: TRBJ1-2; V: TRBV4-2; DNA: TGTGCCAGCAGCCAAGAAAGCTTGGGGCTATCCTATGGCTACACCTTC; CDR3: CASSQESLGLSYGYTF
D: TRBD1; size: once; J: TRBJ2-3; V: TRBV6-2/TRBV6-3; DNA: TGTGCCAGCAGTCAACGACAGGGGTCGACCCAGACGCAGTATTTT; CDR3: CASSQRQGSTQTQYF
D: .; size: .; J: TRBJ2-2; V: TRBV4-1; DNA: TGCGCCAGCAGCCAAGAAGGGATCCGCGCGAACACCGGGGAGCTGTTTTTT; CDR3: CASSQEGIRANTGELFF
D: .; size: .; J: TRBJ2-1; V: TRBV21-1; DNA: TGTGCCAGCAGCCCCCCCGAAGGAGCGGGAGCTGTCTATGAGCAGTTCTTC; CDR3: CASSPPEGAGAVYEQFF
D: TRBD1; size: .; J: TRBJ1-2; V: TRBV7-2; DNA: TGTGCCAGCCTTAGGGGGCAGGATGGCTACACCTTC; CDR3: CASLRGQDGYTF
D: TRBD1; size: .; J: TRBJ1-2; V: TRBV4-2; DNA: TGTGCCAGCAGCCCCCGGGACAGATATCACTATGGCTACACCTTC; CDR3: CASSPRDRYHYGYTF
D: .; size: few; J: TRBJ1-1; V: TRBV6-1; DNA: TGTGCCAGCAGTGAATCCCCAATGAACACTGAAGCTTTCTTT; CDR3: CASSESPMNTEAFF
D: TRBD2; size: .; J: TRBJ2-1; V: TRBV15; DNA: TGTGCCACCAGCAGAGATCGGGGGGGCTCCTACAATGAGCAGTTCTTC; CDR3: CATSRDRGGSYNEQFF
D: TRBD2; size: few; J: TRBJ2-7; V: TRBV10-3; DNA: TGTGCCATCAGCCCGCCGGGAGGAAGCTACGAGCAGTACTTC; CDR3: CAISPPGGSYEQYF
D: .; size: .; J: TRBJ2-7; V: TRBV18; DNA: TGTGTCAGCTCACGGGACTACGAGCAGTACTTC; CDR3: CVSSRDYEQYF
D: .; size: few; J: TRBJ2-4; V: TRBV27; DNA: TGTGCCAGCAGTGAAGAGACCCTCGGGCAAAACATTCAGTACTTC; CDR3: CASSEETLGQNIQYF
D: .; size: .; J: TRBJ2-7; V: TRBV29-1; DNA: TGCAGCGTCCGTGGACTTTACTCCTACGAGCAGTACTTC; CDR3: CSVRGLYSYEQYF
D: TRBD1; size: .; J: TRBJ2-7; V: TRBV29-1; DNA: TGCAGCGGAAAGGGACAGGGTTACGAGCAGTACTTC; CDR3: CSGKGQGYEQYF
D: TRBD2; size: .; J: TRBJ2-2; V: TRBV29-1; DNA: TGCAGCGTCACGGGGGGCGGGGAGCTGTTTTTT; CDR3: CSVTGGGELFF
D: TRBD2; size: .; J: TRBJ2-1; V: TRBV6-8; DNA: TGTGCCAGCAGTTATAGTGTGGGCAAGCGGGGACCTAACAATGAGCAGTTCTTC; CDR3: CASSYSVGKRGPNNEQFF
D: TRBD2; size: many; J: TRBJ2-1; V: TRBV4-2; DNA: TGTGCCAGCAGCCAAAATGGCGGGGGGGCTTTTGGTGAGCAGTTCTTC; CDR3: CASSQNGGGAFGEQFF
D: TRBD2; size: few; J: TRBJ2-3; V: TRBV20-1; DNA: TGCAGTGCTAGAGATAGCGGGATCAGCACAGATACGCAGTATTTT; CDR3: CSARDSGISTDTQYF
D: .; size: .; J: TRBJ2-1; V: TRBV7-9; DNA: TGTGCCAGCAGCTTCTCGGGAGCCCCGGGAAATAAGCACAATGAGCAGTTCTTC; CDR3: CASSFSGAPGNKHNEQFF
D: .; size: .; J: TRBJ2-1; V: TRBV2; DNA: TGTGCCAGCAGGATAGTGTGGGAGCAGTTCTTC; CDR3: CASRIVWEQFF
D: .; size: .; J: TRBJ2-1; V: TRBV3-1; DNA: TGTGCCAGCAGCTCTACGCAGCGGGCTGGGTCCTACAATGAGCAGTTCTTC; CDR3: CASSSTQRAGSYNEQFF
D: TRBD1; size: .; J: TRBJ1-1; V: TRBV20-1; DNA: TGCAGTGCTAGAGCCGGACAGGGCACTGAAGCTTTCTTT; CDR3: CSARAGQGTEAFF
D: TRBD1; size: .; J: TRBJ1-1; V: TRBV29-1; DNA: TGCAGCGTTGCAGGGGGCGAATTGAACACTGAAGCTTTCTTT; CDR3: CSVAGGELNTEAFF
D: .; size: .; J: TRBJ2-5; V: TRBV5-1; DNA: TGCGCCAGCAGCTGGTCCGGGGTCCAAGAGACCCAGTACTTC; CDR3: CASSWSGVQETQYF
D: TRBD1; size: .; J: TRBJ1-2; V: TRBV9; DNA: TGTGCCAGCAGCGTAGGGTGGGACAGGGAACGTGGCTACACCTTC; CDR3: CASSVGWDRERGYTF
D: .; size: many; J: TRBJ2-4; V: TRBV20-1; DNA: TGCAGTGCTAGTCGTACTAGAGAGTACTTC; CDR3: CSASRTREYF
D: .; size: .; J: TRBJ2-3; V: TRBV2; DNA: TGTGCCAGCAGAGTCAGGTTTCCAGATACGCAGTATTTT; CDR3: CASRVRFPDTQYF
D: TRBD1; size: .; J: TRBJ1-2; V: TRBV29-1; DNA: TGCAGCGTTGAAACGGCAGGGGGCTTTGGCTACACCTTC; CDR3: CSVETAGGFGYTF
D: .; size: .; J: TRBJ2-5; V: TRBV11-2; DNA: TGTGCCAGCAGCTCGGATCCGGGTGGAGTGGAGACCCAGTACTTC; CDR3: CASSSDPGGVETQYF
D: .; size: .; J: TRBJ1-1; V: TRBV7-9; DNA: TGTGCCAGCAGCTTAGGCCCCGGGCACGAGGAAGCTTTCTTT; CDR3: CASSLGPGHEEAFF
D: TRBD1; size: .; J: TRBJ1-2; V: TRBV2; DNA: TGTGCCAGCTTGTTGTCGGGACAGGGTGGCTATGGCTACACCTTC; CDR3: CASLLSGQGGYGYTF
D: .; size: .; J: TRBJ2-7; V: TRBV4-1; DNA: TGCGCCAGCAGCCCACCGCTGGGCTACGAGCAGTACTTC; CDR3: CASSPPLGYEQYF
D: .; size: .; J: TRBJ2-2; V: TRBV20-1; DNA: TGCAGTGCTAGTGGGCCAGTTCCGAACACCGGGGAGCTGTTTTTT; CDR3: CSASGPVPNTGELFF
D: .; size: few; J: TRBJ2-1; V: TRBV12-3/TRBV12-4; DNA: TGTGCCAGCAGTTCCCCCAAACGGGAGCCTCACAATGAGCAGTTCTTC; CDR3: CASSSPKREPHNEQFF
D: .; size: .; J: TRBJ2-6; V: TRBV2; DNA: TGTGCCAGCAGTGCGGCTCTTCCCGGGGCCAACGTCTTGACTTTC; CDR3: CASSAALPGANVLTF
D: .; size: .; J: TRBJ2-4; V: TRBV20-1; DNA: TGCAGTGCCCCACCCGGAGTCGCCAAAAACATTCAGTACTTC; CDR3: CSAPPGVAKNIQYF
D: .; size: .; J: TRBJ1-1; V: TRBV20-1; DNA: TGCAGTGCTAGAGATACGGAAACTGAAGCTTTCTTT; CDR3: CSARDTETEAFF
D: TRBD2; size: few; J: TRBJ2-1; V: TRBV5-1; DNA: TGCGCCAGCACACGGGAGGAGTACAATGAGCAGTTCTTC; CDR3: CASTREEYNEQFF
D: TRBD1; size: few; J: TRBJ1-2; V: TRBV12-3/TRBV12-4; DNA: TGTGCCAGCAGTTTAGGGACAGGGGCCTCTAACTATGGCTACACCTTC; CDR3: CASSLGTGASNYGYTF
D: TRBD1; size: .; J: TRBJ1-4; V: TRBV2; DNA: TGTGCCAGCACCCCAGGGGGAGGCGGCGAAAAACTGTTTTTT; CDR3: CASTPGGGGEKLFF
D: .; size: .; J: TRBJ2-7; V: TRBV20-1; DNA: TGCAGTGCTGGAGAGGTTCTAGTTGGGTACGAGCAGTACTTC; CDR3: CSAGEVLVGYEQYF
D: .; size: .; J: TRBJ1-5; V: TRBV25-1; DNA: TGTGCCAGCAGTGCCGAGGAAGAAGGCAGTAGCAATCAGCCCCAGCATTTT; CDR3: CASSAEEEGSSNQPQHF
D: .; size: .; J: TRBJ2-1; V: TRBV24-1; DNA: TGTGCCACCAGTGATTCATTATACAATGAGCAGTTCTTC; CDR3: CATSDSLYNEQFF
D: TRBD1; size: .; J: TRBJ1-4; V: TRBV7-8; DNA: TGTGCCAGCAGCACTGACAGGGCCCCAGTCACTGAAAAACTGTTTTTT; CDR3: CASSTDRAPVTEKLFF
D: .; size: .; J: TRBJ1-1; V: TRBV7-9; DNA: TGTGCCAGCAGCTTAAGGTCTCAAGCTGAAGCTTTCTTT; CDR3: CASSLRSQAEAFF
D: .; size: .; J: TRBJ2-1; V: TRBV29-1; DNA: TGCAGCGGCGAGAAGGTTCGGAGGGAGCAGTTCTTC; CDR3: CSGEKVRREQFF
D: .; size: .; J: TRBJ2-5; V: TRBV4-1; DNA: TGCGCCAGCAGCCAACCTTACACGGCAGAGGAGACCCAGTACTTC; CDR3: CASSQPYTAEETQYF
D: .; size: .; J: TRBJ2-5; V: TRBV20-1; DNA: TGCAGTGCTAGCGAGCAAGCGGAGACCCAGTACTTC; CDR3: CSASEQAETQYF
D: .; size: .; J: TRBJ2-7; V: TRBV27; DNA: TGTGCCAGCAGTTTCTCAGGGCTTACCTACGAGCAGTACTTC; CDR3: CASSFSGLTYEQYF
D: .; size: few; J: TRBJ2-3; V: TRBV29-1; DNA: TGCAGCGTTGACCCCGGTAGATCTGGCAAAGATACGCAGTATTTT; CDR3: CSVDPGRSGKDTQYF
D: TRBD2; size: few; J: TRBJ2-3; V: TRBV20-1; DNA: TGCAGTGCCCATCAACCGACTAGCGGGGGCTCCGTTAGCACAGATACGCAGTATTTT; CDR3: CSAHQPTSGGSVSTDTQYF
D: .; size: .; J: TRBJ1-2; V: TRBV9; DNA: TGTGCCAGCAGCGCAAACCGGGACACCTCCGCTAACTATGGCTACATCTTC; CDR3: CASSANRDTSANYGYIF
D: .; size: .; J: TRBJ2-5; V: TRBV24-1; DNA: TGTGCCACCAGTGATGGGCGAGGGGGGGTTCGAGAGACCCAGTACTTC; CDR3: CATSDGRGGVRETQYF
D: .; size: many; J: TRBJ2-7; V: TRBV7-2; DNA: TGTGCCAGCAGCTTAGTAGCCTCAACAGGGAACGAGCAGTACTTC; CDR3: CASSLVASTGNEQYF